This T cell receptor beta chain originates from a study of PD-1 blockade in classical Hodgkin lymphoma. Regarding the study as a whole: Complete responders had baseline diversity similar to newly diagnosed patients. Exclusion was the outcome for patients who began nivolumab under 1 year after ASCT.

As to time point: cycle 4 day 1 (C4D1), after 6 weeks of nivolumab. Every single patient, without exception, relapsed after autologous stem cell transplantation, and brentuximab vedotin exposure varied. Best response was recorded as complete response, partial response or progressive disease. Germline assignment: CDR1 MDHEN and CDR2 SYDVKM. Germline trimming cut 4 bases from V and 3 bases from J; bases unmatched to any gene: 13. The CDR3 consists of 17 residues. Note on this clone: Antigen: not known.

Repertoires were generated with immunoSEQ multiplex PCR, while TCRdb's copy carries only in-frame clones and drops some. The sample shows about 24,000 clones, 80% to 90% of them seen only once. This receptor was obtained from a human donor with classical Hodgkin lymphoma. The V gene is TRBV28, the J gene TRBJ2-7, with TRBD2 matching 9 bases. This sample comprised peripheral blood mononuclear cells (PBMCs), obtained before the fourth cycle of nivolumab. CDR3 nucleotides: TGTGCCAGCAGTTCGGATTACTTAGCGGGAGACGGCTACGAGCAGTACTTC. Translating gives CASSSDYLAGDGYEQYF.